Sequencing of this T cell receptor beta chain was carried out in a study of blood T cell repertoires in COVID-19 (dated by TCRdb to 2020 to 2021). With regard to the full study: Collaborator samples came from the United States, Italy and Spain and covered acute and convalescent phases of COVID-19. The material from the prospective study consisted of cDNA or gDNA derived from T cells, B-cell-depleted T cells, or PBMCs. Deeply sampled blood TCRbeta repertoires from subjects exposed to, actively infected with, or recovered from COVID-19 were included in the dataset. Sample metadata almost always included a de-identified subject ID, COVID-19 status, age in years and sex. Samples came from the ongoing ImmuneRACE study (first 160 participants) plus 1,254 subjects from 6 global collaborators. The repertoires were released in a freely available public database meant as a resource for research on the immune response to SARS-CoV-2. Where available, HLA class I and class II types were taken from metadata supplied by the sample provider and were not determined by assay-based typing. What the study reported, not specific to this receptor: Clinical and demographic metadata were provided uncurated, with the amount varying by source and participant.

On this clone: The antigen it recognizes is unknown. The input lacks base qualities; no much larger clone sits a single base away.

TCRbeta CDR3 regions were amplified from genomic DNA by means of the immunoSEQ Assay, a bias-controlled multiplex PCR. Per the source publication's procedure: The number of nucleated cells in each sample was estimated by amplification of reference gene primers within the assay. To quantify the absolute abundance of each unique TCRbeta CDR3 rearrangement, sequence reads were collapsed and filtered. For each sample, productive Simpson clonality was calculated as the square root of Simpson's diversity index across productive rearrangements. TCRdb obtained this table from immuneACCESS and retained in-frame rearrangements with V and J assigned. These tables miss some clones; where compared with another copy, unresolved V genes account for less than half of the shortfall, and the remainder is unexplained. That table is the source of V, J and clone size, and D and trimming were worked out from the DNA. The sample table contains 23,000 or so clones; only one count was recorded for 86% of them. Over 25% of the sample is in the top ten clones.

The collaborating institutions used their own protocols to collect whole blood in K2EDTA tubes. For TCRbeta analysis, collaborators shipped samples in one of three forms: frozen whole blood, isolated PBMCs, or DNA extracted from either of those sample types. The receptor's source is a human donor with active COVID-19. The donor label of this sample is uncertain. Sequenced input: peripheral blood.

The CDR3 protein sequence reads: CASSQDRGLAGATQYF. The nucleotides are TGTGCCAGCAGCCAAGATCGCGGACTAGCGGGGGCTACGCAGTATTTT. The chain employs TRBV4-2 and TRBJ2-3; 13 central bases correspond to TRBD2. The CDR3 spans 16 residues, from the cysteine through the phenylalanine. The sequence is cut down to CDR3 DNA, 48 bases in frame from base 1. Trimming takes 0 bases off V and 8 bases off J; junction bases not matched to a gene: 5. From the germline V gene, CDR1 is LGHNA and CDR2 is YNFKEQ.